This TCR beta chain was retrieved from a study of CD8+CD57+ T cells in acquired aplastic anemia. The study, taken as a whole, reports: Any difference that existed in CD8+ Simpson's diversity between patients and controls was not significant. Found in both controls and patients were approximately 31 CD8+ CDR3 sequences.

As to this clonotype: The antigen remains undetermined.

Germline V CDR1 and CDR2: SQVTM, ANQGSEA. The V and J ends lost 4 bases and 6 bases respectively, with 13 bases between them. This CDR3 contains 12 residues. Individuals selected for sequencing had exhibited CD8+CD57+ cell expansion on flow cytometry. Genomic DNA templated the TCR beta VDJ and CDR3 profiling. From the reads, TCRdb called clonotypes with MiXCR, one entry per CDR3 protein. The sample lists around 220,000 distinct CDR3 sequences, around 50% occurring once. Sequencing was performed on sorted CD4+, CD8+, or CD8+CD57+ T cells (not recorded which) from PBMCs. The V call is TRBV29-1, the J call TRBJ2-7; unclear D gene. The TCR sequence derives from a human donor with aplastic anemia. The CDR3 nucleotides read TGCAGCGTTGCGATAGGTGGGGTCGAGCAGTACTTC. This codes for CSVAIGGVEQYF.